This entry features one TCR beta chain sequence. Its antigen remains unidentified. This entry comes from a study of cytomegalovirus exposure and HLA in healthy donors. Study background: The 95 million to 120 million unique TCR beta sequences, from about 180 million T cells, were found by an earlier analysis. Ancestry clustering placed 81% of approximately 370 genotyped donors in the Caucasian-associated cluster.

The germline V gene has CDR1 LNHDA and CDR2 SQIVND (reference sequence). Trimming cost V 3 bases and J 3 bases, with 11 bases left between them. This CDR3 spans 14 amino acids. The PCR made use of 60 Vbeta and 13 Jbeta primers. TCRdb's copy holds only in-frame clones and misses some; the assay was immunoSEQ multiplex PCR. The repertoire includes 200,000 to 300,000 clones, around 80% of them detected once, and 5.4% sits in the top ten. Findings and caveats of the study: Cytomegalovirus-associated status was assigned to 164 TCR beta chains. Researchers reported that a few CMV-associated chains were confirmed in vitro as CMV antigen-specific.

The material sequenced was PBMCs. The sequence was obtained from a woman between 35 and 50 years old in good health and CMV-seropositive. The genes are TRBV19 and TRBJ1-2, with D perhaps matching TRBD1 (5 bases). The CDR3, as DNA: TGTGCCAGTAGTATTACCAGGGATGACTATGGCTACACCTTC. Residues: CASSITRDDYGYTF.